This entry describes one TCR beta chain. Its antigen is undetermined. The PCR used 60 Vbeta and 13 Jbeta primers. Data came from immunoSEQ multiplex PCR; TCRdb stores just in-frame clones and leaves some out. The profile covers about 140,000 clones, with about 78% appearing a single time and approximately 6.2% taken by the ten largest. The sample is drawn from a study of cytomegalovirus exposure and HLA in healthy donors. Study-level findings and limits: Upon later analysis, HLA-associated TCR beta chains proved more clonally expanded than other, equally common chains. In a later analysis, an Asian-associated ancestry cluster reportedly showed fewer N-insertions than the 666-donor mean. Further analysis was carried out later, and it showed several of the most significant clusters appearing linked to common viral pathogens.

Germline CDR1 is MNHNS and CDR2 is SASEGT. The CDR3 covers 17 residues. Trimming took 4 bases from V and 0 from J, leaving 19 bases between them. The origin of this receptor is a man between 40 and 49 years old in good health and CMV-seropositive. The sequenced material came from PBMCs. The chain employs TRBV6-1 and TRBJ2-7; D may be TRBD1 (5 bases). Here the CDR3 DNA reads TGTGCCAGCAGTGTGCTCTTAAGGGGTCTTAGCTCCTACGAGCAGTACTTC. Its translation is CASSVLLRGLSSYEQYF.